This is a list of T cell receptor beta chains from one sample in a study of CD8 T cells in ankylosing spondylitis. TCRdb itself ran the 5' RACE reads through MiXCR, one entry per CDR3 protein. Of around 180,000 distinct CDR3 sequences in the sample, 13% are singletons; the top ten hold more than 9.5%. Sequences were obtained from blood, either unsorted or a sorted T cell fraction (not recorded which). These receptors came from a female donor with ankylosing spondylitis or in good health (not recorded which). Both conserved end residues are part of each CDR3. A D gene is named only where the DNA matches it firmly. Clone size is not always given. Where it is, it says once, few, many or a class for expanded clones.

size,J,D,V,CDR3,DNA
NA,TRBJ2-3,TRBD1,TRBV7-7,CASSSGTGNTDTQYF,TGTGCCAGCAGCTCTGGGACAGGGAACACAGATACGCAGTATTTT
many,TRBJ2-1,TRBD2,TRBV20-1,CSAAGTSSYNEQFF,TGCAGTGCTGCCGGGACTAGCTCCTACAATGAGCAGTTCTTC
NA,TRBJ1-1,NA,TRBV9,CASARGEVNTEAFF,TGTGCCAGCGCAAGGGGGGAGGTGAACACTGAAGCTTTCTTT
NA,TRBJ2-7,NA,TRBV21-1,CASSKARFGVARSYEQYF,TGTGCCAGCAGCAAGGCTCGTTTCGGGGTAGCGCGTTCCTACGAGCAGTACTTC
many,TRBJ2-3,NA,TRBV7-9,CASSLGIRVREYF,TGTGCCAGCAGCTTAGGTATCCGGGTCCGCGAATATTTT
NA,TRBJ2-2,NA,TRBV7-9,CVSSFGVGELFF,TGTGTCAGCAGCTTCGGCGTCGGGGAGCTGTTTTTT
many,TRBJ2-3,NA,TRBV12-3/TRBV12-4,CASRRDYTQYF,TGTGCCAGCAGGAGGGACTATACGCAGTATTTT
many,TRBJ2-1,NA,TRBV5-1,CASSQVYNEQFF,TGCGCCAGCAGCCAGGTCTACAATGAGCAGTTCTTC
many,TRBJ2-1,NA,TRBV11-1,CASSLGSYSYNEQFF,TGTGCCAGCAGCCTAGGGAGCTACTCCTACAATGAGCAGTTCTTC
NA,TRBJ2-7,NA,TRBV9,CASSVGSGNEQYF,TGTGCCAGCAGCGTAGGGTCAGGGAACGAGCAGTACTTC
many,TRBJ2-7,NA,TRBV11-3,CASGMGRSSYEQYF,TGTGCCAGCGGCATGGGGCGGAGCTCCTACGAGCAGTACTTC
many,TRBJ1-1,NA,TRBV29-1,CSVDDITEAFF,TGCAGCGTTGACGATATCACTGAAGCTTTCTTT
many,TRBJ2-3,TRBD2,TRBV24-1,CATSDPSGATDTQYF,TGTGCCACCAGTGATCCTAGCGGAGCCACAGATACGCAGTATTTT
many,TRBJ2-1,NA,TRBV15,CATSSPDYNEQFF,TGTGCCACCAGCAGCCCCGACTACAATGAGCAGTTCTTC
many,TRBJ2-7,NA,TRBV7-9,CASSSKTKIPYEQYF,TGTGCCAGCAGCTCCAAGACCAAGATTCCCTACGAGCAGTACTTC
many,TRBJ2-7,NA,TRBV12-3/TRBV12-4,CASSFDTLYEQYF,TGTGCCAGCAGTTTCGACACACTTTACGAGCAGTACTTC
few,TRBJ2-2,TRBD1,TRBV19,CASGQTGGTGELFF,TGTGCCAGTGGCCAGACAGGGGGCACCGGGGAGCTGTTTTTT
few,TRBJ1-6,NA,TRBV20-1,CSARDGPRIGYNSPLHF,TGCAGTGCTAGAGATGGCCCAAGAATAGGTTATAATTCACCCCTCCACTTT
few,TRBJ2-2,NA,TRBV5-6,CASSPLGRNTGELFF,TGTGCCAGCAGCCCACTCGGGAGGAACACCGGGGAGCTGTTTTTT
many,TRBJ2-7,TRBD1,TRBV11-2,CASSLVPGQGDF,TGTGCCAGCAGCTTAGTCCCGGGACAGGGGGACTTC
many,TRBJ2-3,TRBD1,TRBV5-1,CASSLGQGADTQYF,TGCGCCAGCAGCTTGGGACAGGGGGCAGATACGCAGTATTTT
NA,TRBJ2-2,TRBD1,TRBV27,CASSGGQGRFGGELFF,TGTGCCAGCAGTGGGGGACAGGGAAGATTCGGCGGGGAGCTGTTTTTT
many,TRBJ2-1,TRBD2,TRBV5-1,CASSLGLAGENEQFF,TGCGCCAGCAGCTTGGGACTAGCGGGAGAAAATGAGCAGTTCTTC
many,TRBJ2-4,TRBD2,TRBV4-3,CASSQERETSIRGKNIQYF,TGCGCCAGCAGCCAAGAGCGGGAGACCTCCATTAGGGGCAAAAACATTCAGTACTTC
many,TRBJ2-1,NA,TRBV7-9,CASSLKNEQFF,TGTGCCAGCAGCTTAAAGAATGAGCAGTTCTTC
NA,TRBJ1-5,NA,TRBV18,CASCDAEADRNQPQHF,TGTGCCAGCTGCGACGCTGAGGCCGACCGCAATCAGCCCCAGCATTTT
many,TRBJ1-1,TRBD1,TRBV11-2,CASSLTFRDRVDRAEAFF,TGTGCCAGCAGCCTTACCTTCCGGGACAGGGTCGATAGGGCTGAAGCTTTCTTT
NA,TRBJ2-1,NA,TRBV12-2,CASRLDKVRAGPEQFF,TGTGCAAGTCGCTTAGACAAGGTTCGGGCAGGGCCTGAGCAGTTCTTC
few,TRBJ2-1,TRBD2,TRBV7-9,CASSPLAGGQFF,TGTGCCAGCAGCCCACTAGCGGGAGGGCAGTTCTTC
many,TRBJ1-4,TRBD1,TRBV5-1,CASSDGTDNEKLFF,TGCGCCAGCAGCGACGGGACAGATAATGAAAAACTGTTTTTT
many,TRBJ2-1,NA,TRBV7-2,CASSLGTPPRFF,TGTGCCAGCAGCCTCGGGACGCCCCCTCGGTTCTTC
few,TRBJ1-2,TRBD1,TRBV5-1,CASSATPGGNGYTF,TGCGCCAGCAGCGCAACCCCAGGGGGCAATGGCTACACCTTC
NA,TRBJ2-5,NA,TRBV4-1,CASSQPRAKRIETQYF,TGCGCCAGCAGCCAACCCCGGGCTAAGCGGATCGAGACCCAGTACTTC
few,TRBJ1-4,NA,TRBV19,CASSIDPGVTTNEKLFF,TGTGCCAGTAGTATAGACCCCGGGGTGACGACTAATGAAAAACTGTTTTTT
many,TRBJ2-1,TRBD2,TRBV5-1,CASSLGLATEQFF,TGCGCCAGCAGCTTAGGACTAGCAACTGAGCAGTTCTTC
few,TRBJ2-1,NA,TRBV5-6,CASSAPGGGEQFF,TGTGCCAGCAGCGCCCCGGGTGGGGGAGAGCAGTTCTTC
many,TRBJ1-3,NA,TRBV30,CAWSVRDTIYF,TGTGCCTGGAGTGTACGTGACACCATATATTTT
NA,TRBJ2-7,TRBD2,TRBV7-2,CASSTRTSGSKSEQYF,TGTGCCAGCAGCACGCGGACTAGCGGGAGTAAGTCCGAGCAGTACTTC
many,TRBJ2-7,NA,TRBV20-1,CSARDHRTVNEQYF,TGCAGTGCTAGAGACCACCGGACAGTTAACGAGCAGTACTTC
NA,TRBJ2-1,TRBD2,TRBV7-2,CASSYLRGLAGVQFF,TGTGCCAGCAGCTATCTCCGGGGACTAGCGGGAGTGCAGTTCTTC
NA,TRBJ2-6,NA,TRBV12-3/TRBV12-4,CASSIRSATVSGANVLTF,TGTGCCAGCAGTATCCGGTCCGCGACGGTCTCTGGGGCCAACGTCCTGACTTTC
NA,TRBJ2-1,NA,TRBV14,CASSPTVGEQFF,TGTGCCAGCAGCCCCACGGTCGGTGAGCAGTTCTTC
once,TRBJ2-3,TRBD2,TRBV19,CASSTGGGSNPQYF,TGTGCCAGTAGTACCGGGGGAGGGTCCAACCCGCAGTATTTT
many,TRBJ1-2,NA,TRBV7-7,CASSPLTNYGYTF,TGTGCCAGCAGCCCCCTGACTAACTATGGCTACACCTTC
many,TRBJ2-1,TRBD2,TRBV6-1,CASSPRGTSVSIEQFF,TGTGCCAGCAGCCCCCGAGGGACTAGCGTCTCAATTGAGCAGTTCTTC
many,TRBJ1-5,NA,TRBV6-2/TRBV6-3,CASSYSNHRGSVSNQPQHF,TGTGCCAGCAGTTACTCGAATCATCGGGGGTCGGTCAGCAATCAGCCCCAGCATTTT
many,TRBJ2-2,NA,TRBV6-1,CASSRVNLGELFF,TGTGCCAGCAGTCGAGTGAATCTCGGGGAGCTGTTTTTT
few,TRBJ1-2,TRBD1,TRBV7-2,CASSEKTGSDYGYTF,TGTGCCAGCAGCGAGAAGACAGGGTCTGACTATGGCTACACCTTC
many,TRBJ1-4,TRBD1,TRBV7-8,CASSLGQEFNEKLFF,TGTGCCAGCAGCTTGGGACAGGAATTTAATGAAAAACTGTTTTTT
NA,TRBJ2-1,TRBD2,TRBV6-2/TRBV6-3,CASSPFTGLAGVREQFF,TGTGCCAGCAGCCCCTTTACCGGACTAGCGGGAGTACGTGAGCAGTTCTTC
NA,TRBJ2-7,NA,TRBV7-9,CASSLNPRQGEQYF,TGTGCCAGCAGCCTCAATCCACGTCAAGGCGAGCAGTACTTC